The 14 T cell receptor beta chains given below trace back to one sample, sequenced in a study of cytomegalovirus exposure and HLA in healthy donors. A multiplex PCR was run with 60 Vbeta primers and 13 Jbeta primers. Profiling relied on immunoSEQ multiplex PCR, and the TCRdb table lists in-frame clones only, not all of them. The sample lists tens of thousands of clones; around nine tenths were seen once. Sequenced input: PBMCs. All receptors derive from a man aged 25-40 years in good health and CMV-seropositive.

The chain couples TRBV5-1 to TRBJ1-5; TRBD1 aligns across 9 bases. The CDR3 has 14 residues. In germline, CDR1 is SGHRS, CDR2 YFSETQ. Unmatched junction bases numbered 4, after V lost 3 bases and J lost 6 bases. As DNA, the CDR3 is TGCGCCAGCAGCTGGACAGGGGAAGGTCAGCCCCAGCATTTT. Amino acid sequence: CASSWTGEGQPQHF.

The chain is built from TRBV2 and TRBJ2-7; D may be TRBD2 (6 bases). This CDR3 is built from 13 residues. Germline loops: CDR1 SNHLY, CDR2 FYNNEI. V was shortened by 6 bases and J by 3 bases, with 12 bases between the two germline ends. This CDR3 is CASRRDFYYEQYF. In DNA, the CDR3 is TGTGCCAGCAGGCGGGACTTTTACTACGAGCAGTACTTC.

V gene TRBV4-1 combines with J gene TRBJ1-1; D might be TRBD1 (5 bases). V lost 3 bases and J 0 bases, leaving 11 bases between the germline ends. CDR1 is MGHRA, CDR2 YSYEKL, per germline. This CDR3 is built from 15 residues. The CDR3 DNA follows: TGCGCCAGCAGCCACCTGGGGGGAATGAACACTGAAGCTTTCTTT. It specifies CASSHLGGMNTEAFF.

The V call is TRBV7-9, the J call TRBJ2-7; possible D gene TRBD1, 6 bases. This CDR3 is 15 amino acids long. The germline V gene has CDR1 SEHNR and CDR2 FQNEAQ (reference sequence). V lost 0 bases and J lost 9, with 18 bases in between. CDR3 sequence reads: CASSLARDTSLGQYF. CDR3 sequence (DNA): TGTGCCAGCAGCTTAGCCCGGGACACCTCTCTGGGGCAGTACTTC.

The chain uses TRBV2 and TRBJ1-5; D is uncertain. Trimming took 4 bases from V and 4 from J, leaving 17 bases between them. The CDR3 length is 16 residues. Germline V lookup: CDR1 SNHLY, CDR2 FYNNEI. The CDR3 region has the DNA TGTGCCAGCAGTGGGACGGTTGGGAGGGATAATCAGCCCCAGCATTTT. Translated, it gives CASSGTVGRDNQPQHF.

DNA for the CDR3: TGCAGTGCTAGATTGGCCCATGAGCAGTTCTTC. It specifies CSARLAHEQFF. This chain connects TRBV20-1 to TRBJ2-1; D is uncertain. Germline assignment: CDR1 DFQATT and CDR2 SNEGSKA (reference sequence). The CDR3 totals 11 residues. Between the trimmed V and J ends, which lost 2 bases and 8 bases, there was a span of 7 bases.

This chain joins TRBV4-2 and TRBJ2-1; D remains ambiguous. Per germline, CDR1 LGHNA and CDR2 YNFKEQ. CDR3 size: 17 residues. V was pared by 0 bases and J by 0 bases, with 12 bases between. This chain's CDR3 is CASSQERSYYSYNEQFF. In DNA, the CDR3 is TGTGCCAGCAGCCAAGAAAGGAGCTACTACTCCTACAATGAGCAGTTCTTC.

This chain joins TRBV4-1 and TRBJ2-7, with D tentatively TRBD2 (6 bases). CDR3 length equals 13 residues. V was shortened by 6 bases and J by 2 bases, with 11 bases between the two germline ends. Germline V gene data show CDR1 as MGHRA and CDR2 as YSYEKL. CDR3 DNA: TGCGCCAGCAGAGACGGAGGGACCTACGAGCAGTACTTC. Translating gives CASRDGGTYEQYF.

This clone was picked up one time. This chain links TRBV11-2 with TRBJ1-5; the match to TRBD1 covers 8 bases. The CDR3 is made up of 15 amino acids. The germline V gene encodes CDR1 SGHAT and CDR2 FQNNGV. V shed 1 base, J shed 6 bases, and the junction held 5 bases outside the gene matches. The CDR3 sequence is CASSLGGQEGQPQHF. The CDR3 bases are TGTGCCAGCAGCTTAGGGGGACAGGAGGGTCAGCCCCAGCATTTT.

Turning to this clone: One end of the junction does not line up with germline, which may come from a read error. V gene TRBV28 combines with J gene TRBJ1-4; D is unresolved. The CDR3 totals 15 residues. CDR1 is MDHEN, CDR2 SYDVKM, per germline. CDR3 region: CASSFLAQSNEKLFF. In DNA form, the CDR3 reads TGTGCCAGCAGTTTTCTGGCACAGTCTAACGAAAAACTGTTTTTT.

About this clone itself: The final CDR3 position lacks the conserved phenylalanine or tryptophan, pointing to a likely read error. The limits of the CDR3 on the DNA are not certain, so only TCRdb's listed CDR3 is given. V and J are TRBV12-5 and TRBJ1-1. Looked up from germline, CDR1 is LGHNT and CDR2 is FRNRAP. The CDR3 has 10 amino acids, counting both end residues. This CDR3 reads CASGSGGGGT.

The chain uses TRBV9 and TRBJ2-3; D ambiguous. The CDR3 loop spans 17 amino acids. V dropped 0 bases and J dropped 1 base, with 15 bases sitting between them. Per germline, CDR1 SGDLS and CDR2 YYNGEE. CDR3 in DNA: TGTGCCAGCAGCGTAGAGGCAGGCTCCTGGGGCACAGATACGCAGTATTTT. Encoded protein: CASSVEAGSWGTDTQYF. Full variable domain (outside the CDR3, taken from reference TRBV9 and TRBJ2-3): DSGVTQTPKHLITATGQRVTLRCSPRSGDLSVYWYQQSLDQGLQFLIQYYNGEERAKGNILERFSAQQFPDLHSELNLSSLELGDSALYFCASSVEAGSWGTDTQYFGPGTRLTVL.

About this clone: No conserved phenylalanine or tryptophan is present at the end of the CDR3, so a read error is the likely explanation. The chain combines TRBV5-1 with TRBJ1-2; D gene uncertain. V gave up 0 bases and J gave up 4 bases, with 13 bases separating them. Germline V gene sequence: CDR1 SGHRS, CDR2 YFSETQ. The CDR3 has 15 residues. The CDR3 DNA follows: TGCGCCAGCAGCTTGGCGGCCGAAGCGGTCTATGGCTACACCTCC. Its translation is CASSLAAEAVYGYTS.

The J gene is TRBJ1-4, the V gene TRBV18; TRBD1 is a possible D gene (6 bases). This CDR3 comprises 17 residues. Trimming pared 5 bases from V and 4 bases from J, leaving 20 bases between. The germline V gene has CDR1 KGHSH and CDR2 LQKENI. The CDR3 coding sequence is TGTGCCAGCTCAAAAGAACCGCCTGGACAGCGTAATGAAAAACTGTTTTTT. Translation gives CASSKEPPGQRNEKLFF.